This T cell receptor beta chain was found in a study of T cells in Graves' hyperthyroidism and ophthalmopathy. Study conclusions and caveats: Separation of ophthalmopathy from stable hyperthyroidism was achieved by a 13 V-J model.

V was trimmed by 5 bases and J by 4 bases, leaving 18 bases between them. This CDR3 is built from 15 residues. Germline assignment: CDR1 MNHGY and CDR2 SAAAGT. This clonotype was seen repeatedly, ten times or more. What it binds is unknown. Uncontrolled infections, other autoimmune diseases, pregnancy or lactation led to exclusion of patients. Orbital computed tomography and thyroid ultrasound, together with serum TRAb and thyroxine and clinical symptoms, were used for diagnoses. The authors obtained PBMCs from roughly 10 ml of fresh peripheral blood. Amplification of TCR beta CDR3 regions was performed using RNA transcripts as template. Using the HTBI primer set, a first-round RT-PCR was run on the TCR CDR3. MiXCR, run by TCRdb on the multiplex PCR reads, gives a single entry per CDR3 protein. This sample yields roughly 520,000 distinct CDR3 sequences, of which around a quarter are seen a single time; around 11% belongs to the top ten.

Material: blood. The chain has TRBV6-8 and TRBJ2-7; TRBD1 might be the D (6 bases). This TCR was recovered from a woman younger than 45 with Graves' ophthalmopathy. The CDR3 DNA sequence: TGTGCCAGCAGTCCAGGGACACAGAAAGGATACGAGCAGTACTTC. It specifies CASSPGTQKGYEQYF.